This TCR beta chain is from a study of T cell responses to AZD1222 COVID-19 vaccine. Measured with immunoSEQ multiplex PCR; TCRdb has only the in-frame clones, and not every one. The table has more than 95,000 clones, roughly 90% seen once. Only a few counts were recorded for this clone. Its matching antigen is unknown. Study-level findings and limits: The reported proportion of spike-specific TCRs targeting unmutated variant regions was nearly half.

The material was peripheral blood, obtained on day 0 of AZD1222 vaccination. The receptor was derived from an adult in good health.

In DNA form, the CDR3 reads TGCAGCGTCACAGGGGGCCCTTTCTACGAGCAGTACTTC. Its protein product is CSVTGGPFYEQYF. This chain uses TRBV29-1 with TRBJ2-7, with 9 bases aligning to TRBD1. The trim removed 6 bases at V and 3 bases at J, leaving 6 bases unmatched. The CDR3 runs to 13 residues. CDR1 is SQVTM, CDR2 ANQGSEA, per germline.